This entry is about one TCR beta chain. Using immunoSEQ multiplex PCR, the repertoire was profiled, and TCRdb retains in-frame clones only, with some absent. The data hold 75,000 to 100,000 clones, with about 81% observed a single time. The sample originates from a study of blood T cell repertoires in COVID-19. For the study at large: COVID-19 samples from acute and convalescent phases originated in the United States, Italy and Spain. PBMCs, B-cell-depleted T cells, or T cells provided the cDNA or gDNA that made up the material.

Germline loops: CDR1 MNHEY, CDR2 SMNVEV (reference sequence). J was trimmed by 2 bases and V by 0 bases; bases with no gene match: 1. The CDR3 loop spans 17 amino acids. This TCR came from a man aged 70 or older with acute or convalescent COVID-19. Sequencing was carried out using peripheral blood. The V call is TRBV27, the J call TRBJ2-1; 13 positions match TRBD2. The CDR3 coding sequence is TGTGCCAGCAGTTTATCCGGGACTAGCGGGACCTACAATGAGCAGTTCTTC. It encodes CASSLSGTSGTYNEQFF.